The sample holds many counts of the clone carrying this T cell receptor (beta chain). The antigen is unknown. The authors built TCR beta libraries using iRepertoire HTBI primers and Arm-PCR of CDR3 regions. TCRdb reprocessed the multiplex PCR reads with MiXCR, giving one entry per CDR3 protein. The profile shows some 560,000 distinct CDR3 sequences, about 16% of them singletons. Stated time point: newly diagnosed GD, antithyroid drugs for less than 3 months. PBMC-extracted RNA yielded the TCR library. The data stem from a study of regulatory T cells in long-lasting Graves disease. Study at large: Recently diagnosed Graves' patients had received antithyroid drugs for under 3 months. Findings and limits, study-wide: When disease was persistent, TRBV28, TRBJ1-2 and TRBJ2-5 were the favored segments.

Germline lookup yields CDR1 MNHEY and CDR2 SMNVEV (reference sequence). V lost 6 bases, J lost 3 bases, and 14 bases lay in between. The CDR3 consists of 14 residues. This sample also belongs to another study, concerning T cells in Graves' hyperthyroidism and ophthalmopathy.

Specimen: peripheral blood mononuclear cells (PBMCs), collected at new diagnosis, from a patient treated with antithyroid drugs. This chain joins TRBV27 and TRBJ1-1; tentative D call: TRBD1 (6 bases). The sequence derives from a woman aged 35-65 years with Graves disease. CDR3 loop: CASSLGTSHTEAFF. The CDR3 bases are TGTGCCAGCAGCCTCGGGACATCACACACTGAAGCTTTCTTT.